Sequencing of this T cell receptor beta chain was carried out in a study of CD8+CD57+ T cells in acquired aplastic anemia. Study-level information: DNA from sorted CD4+ and CD8+ cells averaged roughly 3.4 ug. The study's findings and limits: Patients and controls were found to share around 30 CD8+ CDR3 sequences.

Trimming removed 7 bases at V and 5 bases at J, with 11 bases between. This CDR3 region has 12 residues. Germline V CDR1 and CDR2: SEHNR, FQNEAQ (reference sequence). Template material for TCR beta VDJ and CDR3 profiling consisted of genomic DNA. TCRdb called the reads again in MiXCR, with one record for every CDR3 protein. This sample has 200,000 to 300,000 distinct CDR3 sequences, with approximately 86% found just once. On this clonotype itself: As yet, its antigen is unknown. The conserved closing phenylalanine or tryptophan is absent in this CDR3, likely reflecting a read error.

All sequencing subjects had displayed CD8+CD57+ cell expansion on flow cytometry. The origin of this receptor is a human donor with aplastic anemia. Specimen: sorted CD4+, CD8+, or CD8+CD57+ T cells (not recorded which) from PBMCs. The chain is built from TRBV7-9 and TRBJ2-5; D gene ambiguous. CDR3 sequence reads: CASKFARETQYY. The CDR3 region has the DNA TGTGCCAGCAAGTTTGCAAGGGAGACCCAGTACTAT.